The next 28 T cell receptor beta chains were all read from a single sample in a study of post-analysis software for immune sequencing data. Study results and caveats: Controls had lower frequencies than patients of five or six TRBV segments, which included TRBV5-6, TRBV5-1 and TRBV20-1.

For these receptors, no antigen is known. Incorporated into the TCR beta cDNA libraries were unique molecular identifiers, which served to reduce PCR and sequencing biases. MiXCR, run by TCRdb on the PCR reads, gives a single entry per CDR3 protein. Of around 710,000 distinct CDR3 sequences in the sample, around 46% were seen once. The specimen was blood. Every receptor here comes from a girl under 18 with multiple sclerosis.

V gene TRBV9 combines with J gene TRBJ2-1; TRBD1 is a possible D gene (6 bases). CDR3 size: 15 residues. V gave up 3 bases and J gave up 5 bases, with 15 bases separating them. CDR1 and CDR2 (germline): SGDLS, YYNGEE. CDR3 sequence reads: CASSAPDRSDNEQFF. CDR3 nucleotide sequence: TGTGCCAGCAGCGCCCCGGACAGATCGGACAATGAGCAGTTCTTC.

This clonotype has just a few counts. V usage is TRBV6-6 and J usage is TRBJ1-2, with D possibly being TRBD1 (5 bases). V was pared by 2 bases and J by 10 bases, with 23 bases between. This CDR3 comprises 16 residues. Germline V gene lookup returns CDR1 MNHNY and CDR2 SVGAGI (reference sequence). The CDR3 reads CASSYIDSPYSEVYTF. The DNA for the CDR3 is TGTGCCAGCAGTTACATCGACAGCCCGTATTCAGAAGTCTACACCTTC.

The chain uses TRBV29-1 and TRBJ2-7; D gene unclear. Germline loops: CDR1 SQVTM, CDR2 ANQGSEA. CDR3 length: 12 amino acids. V was cut by 7 bases and J by 0 bases, with 10 bases left in between. The CDR3 spells CSAAESSYEQYF. The CDR3 DNA follows: TGCAGCGCCGCGGAAAGCTCCTACGAGCAGTACTTC.

This clonotype was found a few times. The chain recombines TRBV6-5 with TRBJ2-1; 8 bases match TRBD1. CDR3 size: 15 residues. Unmatched junction bases numbered 10, after V lost 6 bases and J lost 6 bases. The germline V gene encodes CDR1 MNHEY and CDR2 SVGAGI. The DNA of the CDR3 is TGTGCCAGCAGATACGACAGGGGTCCCTCCAATGAGCAGTTCTTC. This encodes CASRYDRGPSNEQFF.

V is TRBV4-3 and J is TRBJ1-2; 8 nucleotides agree with TRBD1. The V gene's germline CDR1 is LGHNA and CDR2 YSLEER. With V trimmed by 5 bases and J by 3 bases, 5 bases remained unmatched. The CDR3 spans 14 residues. CDR3: CASSADRVDYGYTF. The CDR3 DNA is TGCGCCAGCAGCGCGGACAGGGTAGACTATGGCTACACCTTC.

The chain recombines TRBV5-1 with TRBJ2-1; 11 nucleotides line up with TRBD2. The J segment lost 5 bases and the V segment lost 5 bases, leaving 9 bases of the junction unmatched. The length of the CDR3 is 16 residues. Germline V CDR1 and CDR2: SGHRS, YFSETQ. This CDR3 is CASSRRLAGNNNEQFF. CDR3 in DNA: TGCGCCAGCAGTAGGAGACTAGCGGGAAATAACAATGAGCAGTTCTTC.

This clonotype was seen more than once but under ten times. The gene calls are TRBV7-2 and TRBJ1-1, with unresolved D. Germline V gives CDR1 SGHTA, CDR2 FQGNSA. The length of the CDR3 is 13 residues. The V end lost 5 bases, the J end lost 5 bases, and 12 bases lay between the germline ends. In DNA, the CDR3 is TGTGCCAGCAGCAAGGAGGTGAGGACTGAAGCTTTCTTT. Protein product: CASSKEVRTEAFF.

The rearrangement joins TRBV29-1 to TRBJ2-3; TRBD2 might be the D (6 bases). The CDR3 consists of 15 residues. Trimming stripped 1 base from V and 4 bases from J, with 15 bases between. CDR1 SQVTM and CDR2 ANQGSEA come from the germline V gene. The CDR3, as DNA: TGCAGCGTTGAAGGAGGTTGGGGGGACGCAGATACGCAGTATTTT. Translating gives CSVEGGWGDADTQYF.

The chain uses TRBV7-9 and TRBJ2-3; 10 bases align to TRBD1. The V segment lost 3 bases and the J segment 0 bases; nucleotides outside the gene matches: 3. This CDR3 comprises 16 residues. Germline V lookup: CDR1 SEHNR, CDR2 FQNEAQ (reference sequence). The CDR3 sequence is CASSFPGQGSTDTQYF. In DNA, the CDR3 is TGTGCCAGCAGCTTTCCGGGACAGGGGAGCACAGATACGCAGTATTTT.

V and J are TRBV27 and TRBJ1-5; D might be TRBD1 (5 bases). V was pared by 6 bases and J by 7 bases, with 16 bases between. The germline V gene encodes CDR1 MNHEY and CDR2 SMNVEV (reference sequence). This CDR3 spans 14 amino acids. The chain's CDR3 is CASRDTGVGQPQHF. CDR3 coding DNA: TGTGCCAGCAGGGATACAGGTGTTGGACAGCCCCAGCATTTT.

The rearrangement uses TRBV24-1 and TRBJ2-3, with 12 bases aligning to TRBD2. V was clipped by 4 bases and J by 4 bases; unmatched bases: 5. This CDR3 region has 16 residues. Germline-derived CDR1 and CDR2 are KGHDR and SFDVKD. In DNA, the CDR3 is TGTGCCACCAGTGACCTGACTAGCGGGAGCTCAGATACGCAGTATTTT. Its protein is CATSDLTSGSSDTQYF.

V and J are TRBV12-3 or TRBV12-4 and TRBJ2-1, with D perhaps assigned TRBD1 or TRBD2 (5 bases each). This CDR3 is 17 amino acids long. V was clipped by 3 bases and J by 4 bases, with 19 bases between them. The DNA of the CDR3 is TGTGCCAGCAGTTTGGGAGTCAACTTGCCAGGGTACAATGAGCAGTTCTTC. Its translation: CASSLGVNLPGYNEQFF.

The V call is TRBV13, the J call TRBJ2-6, with D tentatively TRBD1 or TRBD2 (5 bases each). The germline V and J ends were trimmed by 7 bases and 2 bases, with 12 bases remaining between them. Germline loops: CDR1 PRHDT, CDR2 FYEKMQ (reference sequence). There are 15 residues in the CDR3. The CDR3 sequence: CASTFSGPGANVLTF. DNA of the CDR3: TGTGCCAGCACCTTCTCGGGGCCTGGGGCCAACGTCCTGACTTTC.

The table lists this clonotype with a count of one. The chain links TRBV11-2 to TRBJ1-2; a weak D match, TRBD1 (6 bases). Germline lookup yields CDR1 SGHAT and CDR2 FQNNGV. V was cut by 0 bases and J by 4 bases, with 18 bases left in between. The CDR3 runs 17 residues. CDR3 bases: TGTGCCAGCAGCTTAGAAGGGGGTGCGAGGGCTCGCTATGGCTACACCTTC. Protein sequence: CASSLEGGARARYGYTF. The whole variable domain, remainder taken from reference TRBV11-2 and TRBJ1-2, is EAGVAQSPRYKIIEKRQSVAFWCNPISGHATLYWYQQILGQGPKLLIQFQNNGVVDDSQLPKDRFSAERLKGVDSTLKIQPAKLEDSAVYLCASSLEGGARARYGYTFGSGTRLTVV.

This CDR3 is CSAAEGAKNIQYF. The CDR3 coding sequence is TGCAGTGCTGCTGAGGGGGCCAAAAACATTCAGTACTTC. V is TRBV20-1 and J is TRBJ2-4; the D gene could be TRBD1 or TRBD2 (5 bases each). CDR1 is DFQATT, CDR2 SNEGSKA, per germline (reference sequence). CDR3 length: 13 residues. V was pared by 5 bases and J by 1 base, with 9 bases between.

The chain couples TRBV2 to TRBJ2-1, with 11 bases lining up with TRBD2. The CDR3 has 19 residues. The germline gives CDR1 SNHLY, CDR2 FYNNEI. The V segment lost 4 bases and the J segment 5 bases; nucleotides outside the gene matches: 16. Here the CDR3 reads CASSGGLAGGLFLDNEQFF. The CDR3 bases are TGTGCCAGCAGTGGGGGGCTAGCGGGAGGTCTCTTCTTGGACAATGAGCAGTTCTTC. The complete variable domain, with remaining parts taken from reference TRBV2 and TRBJ2-1, reads EPEVTQTPSHQVTQMGQEVILRCVPISNHLYFYWYRQILGQKVEFLVSFYNNEISEKSEIFDDQFSVERPDGSNFTLKIRSTKLEDSAMYFCASSGGLAGGLFLDNEQFFGPGTRLTVL.

Many counts were recorded for this clonotype. The chain employs TRBV7-2 and TRBJ1-5; D gene unclear. V was trimmed by 5 bases and J by 4 bases, leaving 6 bases between them. The CDR3 consists of 12 residues. In germline, CDR1 is SGHTA, CDR2 FQGNSA. The chain's CDR3 is CASSLWNQPQHF. CDR3 in DNA: TGTGCCAGCAGCCTCTGGAATCAGCCCCAGCATTTT.

This chain uses TRBV29-1 with TRBJ2-3; 9 nucleotides match TRBD2. V dropped 0 bases and J dropped 2; count of bases not matched to a gene: 6. The CDR3 has 16 amino acids. Germline V CDR1 and CDR2: SQVTM, ANQGSEA. The CDR3 sequence is CSVEDRREGITDTQYF. The CDR3 DNA reads as TGCAGCGTTGAAGATCGGCGGGAGGGGATCACAGATACGCAGTATTTT.

There are a few counts of this clonotype. V and J are TRBV20-1 and TRBJ2-7; TRBD2 aligns across 10 bases. J lost 7 bases, V lost 2 bases, and 8 bases had no gene match. The germline V gene encodes CDR1 DFQATT and CDR2 SNEGSKA (reference sequence). The CDR3 runs to 14 residues. Here the CDR3 reads CSARLAGENNEQYF. The CDR3 nucleotides are TGCAGTGCTAGACTAGCGGGGGAAAACAATGAGCAGTACTTC.

The gene calls are TRBV29-1 and TRBJ2-1; 12 bases align to TRBD2. The CDR3 extends over 15 amino acids. The trim removed 7 bases at V and 9 bases at J, leaving 13 bases unmatched. Germline loops: CDR1 SQVTM, CDR2 ANQGSEA. The CDR3 region is CSGGWTSGNLGEQFF. CDR3 coding DNA: TGCAGCGGAGGCTGGACTAGCGGGAACCTCGGTGAGCAGTTCTTC.

There are a few counts of this clonotype. V usage is TRBV28 and J usage is TRBJ2-3; 9 bases match TRBD2. CDR3 size: 13 residues. Trimming took 8 bases from V and 6 from J; bases not matched to a gene: 6. CDR1 is MDHEN, CDR2 SYDVKM, per germline. The CDR3 nucleotides are TGTGCCAGCCGAGGGGCGGGGGGGGATACGCAGTATTTT. The encoded protein is CASRGAGGDTQYF.

The V call is TRBV15, the J call TRBJ1-1; no clear D. V dropped 4 bases and J dropped 2 bases, with 8 bases sitting between them. The CDR3 covers 13 residues. The germline CDR1 and CDR2 sequences are LNHNV and YYDKDF (reference sequence). The CDR3 protein is CATSIGPNTEAFF. The CDR3 DNA reads as TGTGCCACCAGCATTGGACCAAACACTGAAGCTTTCTTT.

This clonotype was seen a handful of times. The V and J genes are TRBV4-1 and TRBJ2-7; D is undetermined. The CDR3 spans 17 residues. Trimming took 0 bases from V and 2 from J, leaving 17 bases between them. Looked up from germline, CDR1 is MGHRA and CDR2 is YSYEKL. This CDR3 reads CASSQEFIRGATYEQYF. The CDR3 DNA sequence: TGCGCCAGCAGCCAAGAATTCATTCGCGGAGCAACCTACGAGCAGTACTTC.

Details on this clonotype: Its ends do not fully match the called genes, so a read error is possible. This chain connects TRBV7-7 to TRBJ2-3; D may be TRBD1 (5 bases). There are 14 residues in the CDR3. Looked up from germline, CDR1 is SSHAT and CDR2 is FNYEAQ (reference sequence). In DNA, the CDR3 is TGTGCTAGCAGCTTAGATGGGGCTACAGATACGCAGTATTTT. Amino acid sequence: CASSLDGATDTQYF.

The V call is TRBV12-3 or TRBV12-4, the J call TRBJ2-1; 10 bases line up with TRBD2. The V gene end was trimmed by 5 bases and the J gene end by 2 bases; junction bases not matched to a gene: 9. The CDR3 loop spans 17 amino acids. The CDR3 DNA follows: TGTGCCAGCAGTAATGTACCGGGACTAGCGACCTACAATGAGCAGTTCTTC. It specifies CASSNVPGLATYNEQFF.

The genes are TRBV29-1 and TRBJ1-1; the D gene is possibly TRBD1 (6 bases). The CDR3 contains 12 residues. V was trimmed by 3 bases and J by 8 bases, leaving 13 bases between them. The V gene's germline CDR1 is SQVTM and CDR2 ANQGSEA. The CDR3 DNA reads as TGCAGCGTTGATCCGGGGGCCCAAGAAGCTTTCTTT. Its protein is CSVDPGAQEAFF.

This chain joins TRBV7-8 and TRBJ1-2; TRBD1 aligns across 8 bases. CDR1 is SGHVS and CDR2 is FQNEAQ in the germline V gene. Trimming at V came to 6 bases and at J to 6 bases, leaving 12 bases not matched to a gene. The CDR3 extends over 15 amino acids. CDR3: CASRGGQDPNHGYTF. CDR3 sequence (DNA): TGTGCCAGCAGGGGGGGACAGGACCCCAACCATGGCTACACCTTC. The full variable domain, its missing parts supplied by reference TRBV7-8 and TRBJ1-2, is GAGVSQSPRYKVAKRGQDVALRCDPISGHVSLFWYQQALGQGPEFLTYFQNEAQLDKSGLPSDRFFAERPEGSVSTLKIQRTQQEDSAVYLCASRGGQDPNHGYTFGSGTRLTVV.

Only a few counts were recorded for this clonotype. The chain carries TRBV11-1 and TRBJ2-1; 7 bases line up with TRBD2. V shed 4 bases, J shed 8 bases, and the junction held 11 bases outside the gene matches. CDR3 length: 15 residues. Germline V gene sequence: CDR1 SGHAT, CDR2 FQDESV (reference sequence). CDR3 sequence: CASSWMAGDGDEQFF. The DNA for the CDR3 is TGTGCCAGCAGCTGGATGGCGGGAGACGGGGATGAGCAGTTCTTC.